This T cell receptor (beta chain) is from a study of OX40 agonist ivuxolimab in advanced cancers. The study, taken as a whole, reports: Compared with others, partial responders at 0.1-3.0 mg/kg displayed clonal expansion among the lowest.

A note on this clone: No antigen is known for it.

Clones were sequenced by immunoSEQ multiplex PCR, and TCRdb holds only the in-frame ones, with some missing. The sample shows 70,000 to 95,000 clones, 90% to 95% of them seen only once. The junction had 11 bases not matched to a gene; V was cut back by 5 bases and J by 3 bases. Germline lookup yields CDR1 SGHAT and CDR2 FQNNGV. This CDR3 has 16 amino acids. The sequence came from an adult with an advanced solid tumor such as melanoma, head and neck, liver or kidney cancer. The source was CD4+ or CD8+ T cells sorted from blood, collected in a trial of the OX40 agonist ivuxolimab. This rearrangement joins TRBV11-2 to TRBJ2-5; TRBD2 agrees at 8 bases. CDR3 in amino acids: CASSRSVAGYKETQYF. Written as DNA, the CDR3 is TGTGCCAGCAGCCGCAGTGTAGCGGGATACAAAGAGACCCAGTACTTC. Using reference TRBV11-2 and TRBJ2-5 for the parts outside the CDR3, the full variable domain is EAGVAQSPRYKIIEKRQSVAFWCNPISGHATLYWYQQILGQGPKLLIQFQNNGVVDDSQLPKDRFSAERLKGVDSTLKIQPAKLEDSAVYLCASSRSVAGYKETQYFGPGTRLLVL.